This T cell receptor (beta chain) was identified during a study of cytomegalovirus exposure and HLA in healthy donors. 13 Jbeta primers and 60 Vbeta primers were used for the PCR. Per the original data handling: In a later analysis, the count reached 74 million or so unique TCR beta chains, with about 11 million shared. Assay: immunoSEQ multiplex PCR; the TCRdb copy retains only in-frame clones and omits some. V, J and clone size are taken as reported in that table, and D and trimming were inferred from the DNA itself. The data show some 33,000 clones, 65% to 75% seen once. Study-level points and caveats: Accurate prediction of most subjects' HLA-A and HLA-B alleles from TCR beta sequences was reported.

This CDR3 spans 17 amino acids. Trimming cost V 2 bases and J 0 bases; bases outside gene matches: 7. The germline V gene encodes CDR1 MGHRA and CDR2 YSYEKL. With regard to this clone: Antigen unknown.

The TCR comes from a man over 45 in good health and CMV-seropositive. This chain joins TRBV4-1 and TRBJ2-1, with TRBD1 matching over 7 bases. The specimen was PBMCs. CDR3 coding DNA: TGCGCCAGCAGCCAAAAGACAGGGCTCAGCTCCTACAATGAGCAGTTCTTC. Protein: CASSQKTGLSSYNEQFF.